The entry below describes one T cell receptor (beta chain). The V and J ends lost 0 bases and 4 bases, in that order; junction bases with no gene match: 8. Germline assignment: CDR1 LGHDT and CDR2 YNNKEL (reference sequence). This CDR3 has 16 residues. This sample is part of a study of response to subunit inactivated influenza vaccine. One entry per CDR3 protein, called by TCRdb with MiXCR from the RT-PCR reads. This sample yields 550,000 to 800,000 distinct CDR3 sequences, of which about 15% are seen a single time; 5.5% to 7% belongs to the top ten. The chain joins TRBV3-1 to TRBJ1-2, with TRBD1 identical over 7 bases. Sequenced material: PBMCs from blood, taken 14 to 15 days before vaccination. This sequence originates from a man aged 50 or older who received an inactivated influenza vaccine. The DNA of the CDR3 is TGTGCCAGCAGCCAAGACCCAGGGGGAAGGGGCTATGGCTACACCTTC. Its translation: CASSQDPGGRGYGYTF.